This T cell receptor (beta chain) was captured in a study of blood T cells in healthy people across ages. V was pared by 4 bases and J by 2 bases, with 18 bases between. The germline gives CDR1 LGHNA, CDR2 YNFKEQ. The CDR3 consists of 16 residues. The authors ran a second PCR of 7 to 11 cycles using a sample-barcoded 5' primer and a J-beta primer mix. TCRdb re-derived calls from the 5' RACE reads in MiXCR, one entry per CDR3 protein. The table records around 1,000,000 distinct CDR3 sequences, approximately 26% of them present only once. These data were likewise used in another study, on T cells of mothers and their children. From that report: The people who donated were a few healthy Caucasian mothers and their six children. Extraction yielded RNA that went, in full, into cDNA synthesis at around 1.6 ug per 15 ul. Maternal samples each gave over 9.5 million TCR beta CDR3 reads, and child samples several million each.

V is TRBV4-2 and J is TRBJ2-7; D perhaps matches TRBD2 (5 bases). The sequence came from a girl aged 2 to 9 in good health. The sample comprised blood. Here the CDR3 reads CASSPTGEGGTYEQYF. DNA for the CDR3: TGTGCCAGCAGCCCCACTGGTGAGGGTGGAACCTACGAGCAGTACTTC.